Shown below are 32 T cell receptor beta chains from a single sample sequenced in a study of T cell repertoires in cytomegalovirus infection. These TCRs are of unknown antigen specificity. One entry per CDR3 protein, called by TCRdb with MiXCR from the reads. The sample has 550,000 to 850,000 distinct CDR3 sequences; 30% to 40% are singletons. The sample here was cultured PBMCs, taken from culture after CMV antigen stimulation. Receptor source: a human donor in good health (CMV status not recorded). Some clones in this sample may be carry-over from other donors' samples.

V is TRBV7-9 and J is TRBJ1-2; D gene ambiguous. The CDR3 sequence is 14 residues long. From germline, CDR1 is SEHNR and CDR2 FQNEAQ (reference sequence). With 3 bases removed from V and 4 bases from J, the gap between germline ends came to 12 bases. This CDR3 reads CASSFSGPGYGYTF. The CDR3 DNA reads as TGTGCCAGCAGCTTTAGTGGTCCTGGCTATGGCTACACCTTC. The complete variable domain, with remaining parts taken from reference TRBV7-9 and TRBJ1-2, reads DTGVSQNPRHKITKRGQNVTFRCDPISEHNRLYWYRQTLGQGPEFLTYFQNEAQLEKSRLLSDRFSAERPKGSFSTLEIQRTEQGDSAMYLCASSFSGPGYGYTFGSGTRLTVV.

This chain joins TRBV4-1 and TRBJ2-3, with D tentatively TRBD1 (6 bases). Germline CDR1 and CDR2: MGHRA and YSYEKL. Trimming took 4 bases from V and 0 from J, leaving 11 bases between them. CDR3 length equals 15 residues. CDR3 in amino acids: CASSLGAESTDTQYF. CDR3 nucleotides: TGCGCCAGCAGCCTGGGGGCCGAAAGCACAGATACGCAGTATTTT.

The chain links TRBV6-1 to TRBJ1-2; D is uncertain. Germline loops: CDR1 MNHNS, CDR2 SASEGT. Trimming removed 5 bases at V and 4 bases at J, with 20 bases between. The CDR3 extends over 16 amino acids. As DNA, the CDR3 is TGTGCCAGCAGTCTCGCGGTTAGCAGTACGCTCTATGGCTACACCTTC. This gives the protein CASSLAVSSTLYGYTF.

In its sample, this clonotype was seen a few times. The chain recombines TRBV7-9 with TRBJ2-1, with 7 nucleotides matching TRBD1. Germline V gives CDR1 SEHNR, CDR2 FQNEAQ (reference sequence). Trimming took 1 base from V and 14 from J; bases not matched to a gene: 5. The length of the CDR3 is 12 residues. The CDR3 region is CASSLVGTEEFF. The CDR3 DNA is TGTGCCAGCAGCTTAGTGGGGACAGAGGAGTTCTTC.

The J gene is TRBJ2-3, the V gene TRBV20-1; D is possibly TRBD2 (5 bases). With 6 bases removed from V and 0 bases from J, the gap between germline ends came to 16 bases. The CDR3 consists of 15 residues. Germline V gives CDR1 DFQATT, CDR2 SNEGSKA (reference sequence). The CDR3 DNA sequence: TGCAGTGCCCTGAGTCGGGATCGTAGCACAGATACGCAGTATTTT. Its translation: CSALSRDRSTDTQYF.

Only one count was recorded for this clonotype. The rearrangement joins TRBV20-1 to TRBJ2-3; TRBD1 matches at 10 bases. The CDR3 runs to 16 residues. V was clipped by 0 bases and J by 4 bases; unmatched bases: 7. The germline gives CDR1 DFQATT, CDR2 SNEGSKA (reference sequence). CDR3 sequence reads: CSARDLGQGRPDTQYF. DNA of the CDR3: TGCAGTGCTAGAGACCTGGGACAGGGGCGGCCAGATACGCAGTATTTT.

This clonotype showed up many times. The chain recombines TRBV7-6 with TRBJ2-2; TRBD1 is a possible D gene (5 bases). Germline V CDR1 and CDR2: SGHVS, FNYEAQ. V lost 5 bases and J lost 0, with 10 bases in between. The CDR3 is 15 amino acids. CDR3 loop: CASSARAPNTGELFF. The CDR3 coding sequence is TGTGCCAGCAGCGCCAGGGCCCCGAACACCGGGGAGCTGTTTTTT.

The CDR3, as DNA: TGTGCCAGCAGTTTAAACGGCAATTATGGCTACACCTTC. Its translation: CASSLNGNYGYTF. The chain joins TRBV12-3 or TRBV12-4 to TRBJ1-2; D unclear. The CDR3 totals 13 residues. Trimming took 2 bases from V and 5 from J, leaving 9 bases between them.

This chain joins TRBV12-3 or TRBV12-4 and TRBJ2-1, with TRBD2 matching over 14 bases. V shed 6 bases and J 7 bases; nucleotides not matched to a gene: 2. The CDR3 has 14 amino acids. CDR3: CASRGLAGVNEQFF. CDR3 DNA sequence: TGTGCCAGCAGGGGACTAGCGGGAGTAAATGAGCAGTTCTTC.

The rearrangement joins TRBV5-6 to TRBJ1-1; D remains unclear. Germline CDR1 and CDR2: SGHDT and YYEEEE. The CDR3 is 12 residues long. Trimming took off 4 bases at V and 3 bases at J, with 7 bases between the two ends. CDR3 in DNA: TGTGCCAGCAGCGGCAGTTACACTGAAGCTTTCTTT. It codes for CASSGSYTEAFF. Together with reference TRBV5-6 and TRBJ1-1, the CDR3 gives the full variable domain: DAGVTQSPTHLIKTRGQQVTLRCSPKSGHDTVSWYQQALGQGPQFIFQYYEEEERQRGNFPDRFSGHQFPNYSSELNVNALLLGDSALYLCASSGSYTEAFFGQGTRLTVV.

The rearrangement uses TRBV4-2 and TRBJ2-3; D might be TRBD2 (6 bases). The CDR3 loop spans 15 amino acids. With 0 bases removed from V and 5 bases from J, the gap between germline ends came to 12 bases. Germline CDR1 and CDR2: LGHNA and YNFKEQ. The CDR3 DNA reads as TGTGCCAGCAGCCAAGAATTAACGGAGGGAGATACGCAGTATTTT. It yields the protein CASSQELTEGDTQYF.

This chain connects TRBV7-2 to TRBJ2-3; 9 bases map to TRBD2. Unmatched junction bases numbered 8, after V lost 5 bases and J lost 2 bases. CDR1 is SGHTA and CDR2 is FQGNSA in the germline V gene. This CDR3 has 16 amino acids. CDR3 nucleotide sequence: TGTGCCAGCAGCGTTAATAGCGGGAGTTTCACAGATACGCAGTATTTT. Translated: CASSVNSGSFTDTQYF.

This clonotype was observed many times. This chain connects TRBV7-2 to TRBJ2-1, with D unresolved. In germline, CDR1 is SGHTA, CDR2 FQGNSA. There are 15 residues in the CDR3. The ends were cut back, 5 bases at V and 6 bases at J, with 17 bases in the middle. CDR3 in amino acids: CASSPRLLLSNEQFF. CDR3 coding DNA: TGTGCCAGCAGCCCTCGACTGTTACTCTCCAATGAGCAGTTCTTC.

The V gene is TRBV7-2, the J gene TRBJ1-1, with D unclear. CDR3 size: 13 residues. Trimming removed 0 bases at V and 7 bases at J, with 9 bases between. CDR1 is SGHTA, CDR2 FQGNSA, per germline. CDR3 sequence (DNA): TGTGCCAGCAGCTTAGCGGTAAGGGTTGAAGCTTTCTTT. Amino acids: CASSLAVRVEAFF.

The chain is built from TRBV28 and TRBJ2-7, with D perhaps matching TRBD2 (7 bases). V was shortened by 8 bases and J by 4 bases, with 15 bases between the two germline ends. The CDR3 is 13 amino acids. Looked up from germline, CDR1 is MDHEN and CDR2 is SYDVKM. The CDR3: CASLKGGGYEQYF. The DNA of the CDR3 is TGTGCCAGCTTAAAAGGGGGGGGATACGAGCAGTACTTC.

This clonotype was detected many times. The chain couples TRBV7-2 to TRBJ2-7; weak D call: TRBD2 (6 bases). Germline lookup yields CDR1 SGHTA and CDR2 FQGNSA. The ends were cut back, 0 bases at V and 6 bases at J, with 15 bases in the middle. This CDR3 is 15 amino acids long. CDR3 sequence (DNA): TGTGCCAGCAGCTTAGCGGGGGACTCCGGGGGCGAGCAGTACTTC. Amino acid sequence: CASSLAGDSGGEQYF.

Concerning this clonotype: This clone may be a read error of a much larger clone one base away. In DNA, the CDR3 is TGTGCCAGCAGCACGGGACTAGCGTATCAAGAGACCCGGTACTTC. Residues: CASSTGLAYQETRYF. The chain links TRBV7-2 to TRBJ2-5; 10 positions match TRBD2. The CDR3 length is 15 residues. Germline assignment: CDR1 SGHTA and CDR2 FQGNSA.

This clonotype was seen once. The CDR3 region is CASRSGPYGGIYEQYF. For the CDR3, the DNA is TGTGCCAGCAGATCTGGACCGTACGGAGGGATCTACGAGCAGTACTTC. This chain connects TRBV12-3 or TRBV12-4 to TRBJ2-7, with D perhaps matching TRBD2 (6 bases). V lost 6 bases to trimming and J lost 3 bases, with 21 bases between them. This CDR3 is built from 16 residues.

J is TRBJ1-4 and V is TRBV7-6, with a possible D match to TRBD1 (5 bases). Germline V gene lookup returns CDR1 SGHVS and CDR2 FNYEAQ. CDR3 length equals 15 residues. Trimming shortened V by 1 base and J by 7 bases, and 13 bases separated the two germline ends. The CDR3 nucleotides are TGTGCCAGCAGCTTAGGGGGGATGAAGGGTGAAAAACTGTTTTTT. This sequence encodes CASSLGGMKGEKLFF.

This clonotype was recorded a few times. V is TRBV6-5 and J is TRBJ2-5; maybe TRBD2 (6 bases). Germline V gene lookup returns CDR1 MNHEY and CDR2 SVGAGI. The CDR3 has 14 amino acids. V was shortened by 7 bases and J by 0 bases, with 12 bases between the two germline ends. The CDR3 region is CASMEGGHQETQYF. Written as DNA, the CDR3 is TGTGCCAGCATGGAGGGTGGCCACCAAGAGACCCAGTACTTC.

This clonotype appeared a few times. This chain connects TRBV28 to TRBJ1-1; D remains unclear. The CDR3 is 14 residues long. Germline V gene sequence: CDR1 MDHEN, CDR2 SYDVKM. Trimming left V 1 base short and J 4 bases short, with 10 bases between. CDR3 nucleotide sequence: TGTGCCAGCAGTTTATACGGGTTAAGCACTGAAGCTTTCTTT. This encodes CASSLYGLSTEAFF.

This sequence joins TRBV12-3 or TRBV12-4 and TRBJ2-2; D unresolved. Trimming took off 5 bases at V and 5 bases at J, with 18 bases between the two ends. The CDR3 contains 16 residues. The CDR3, as DNA: TGTGCCAGCAGTCCCCGGACGCGCGAAGGTACCGGGGAGCTGTTTTTT. Protein sequence: CASSPRTREGTGELFF.

The chain combines TRBV20-1 with TRBJ2-3, with 12 bases fitting TRBD2. Germline V gene sequence: CDR1 DFQATT, CDR2 SNEGSKA (reference sequence). The junction had 8 bases not matched to a gene; V was cut back by 2 bases and J by 2 bases. The CDR3 loop spans 17 amino acids. The CDR3 nucleotides read TGCAGTGCTAGACACCACGCTAGCGGGAGGGCCACAGATACGCAGTATTTT. It codes for CSARHHASGRATDTQYF.

In this sample, this clonotype turned up a few times. This chain uses TRBV11-2 with TRBJ1-2, with D possibly TRBD1 on 6 matching bases. The CDR3 spans 16 residues. The V and J ends lost 5 bases and 5 bases respectively, with 21 bases between them. Germline V lookup: CDR1 SGHAT, CDR2 FQNNGV. The CDR3 DNA reads as TGTGCCAGCAGCATCACCGGGACAAGGGCTGGGTATGGCTACACCTTC. This codes for CASSITGTRAGYGYTF.

V is TRBV11-3 and J is TRBJ2-1; the match to TRBD1 covers 7 bases. The V segment lost 5 bases and the J segment 7 bases; nucleotides outside the gene matches: 8. From germline, CDR1 is SGHNT and CDR2 YENEEA. The CDR3 is made up of 14 amino acids. CDR3 sequence reads: CASSPRTGRNEQFF. For the CDR3, the DNA is TGTGCCAGCAGCCCAAGGACAGGTCGGAATGAGCAGTTCTTC.

This clonotype was seen more than once but under ten times. The V gene is TRBV12-3 or TRBV12-4, the J gene TRBJ2-5, with D perhaps matching TRBD1 (5 bases). The CDR3 is 15 amino acids. V was trimmed by 2 bases and J by 5 bases, leaving 15 bases between them. DNA for the CDR3: TGTGCCAGCAGTTTATGGGGCAATCGGCTGGAGACCCAGTACTTC. It is translated as CASSLWGNRLETQYF.

The chain recombines TRBV2 with TRBJ1-1, with TRBD1 matching 7 bases. CDR3 length equals 15 residues. Germline V gene lookup returns CDR1 SNHLY and CDR2 FYNNEI. V lost 4 bases to trimming and J lost 2 bases; unmatched junction nucleotides: 7. CDR3 residues: CASSAGRQGNTEAFF. Written as DNA, the CDR3 is TGTGCCAGCAGTGCGGGGAGACAGGGTAACACTGAAGCTTTCTTT.

This clonotype was seen more than once but under ten times. The chain couples TRBV7-9 to TRBJ2-3; 9 bases are a match to TRBD1. Germline V lookup: CDR1 SEHNR, CDR2 FQNEAQ (reference sequence). This CDR3 is 17 amino acids long. V was pared by 1 base and J by 0 bases, with 5 bases of the junction left unmatched. The CDR3 loop is CASSLGGTGWSTDTQYF. The CDR3 DNA reads as TGTGCCAGCAGCTTAGGCGGGACAGGGTGGAGCACAGATACGCAGTATTTT.

The chain links TRBV25-1 to TRBJ1-2, with a possible D match to TRBD1 (6 bases). V lost 4 bases and J lost 4, with 16 bases in between. The CDR3 length is 15 residues. Germline CDR1 reads MGHDK; CDR2 reads SYGVNS. In DNA, the CDR3 is TGTGCCAGCAGTGCAATTGGGGGGCTTGGCTATGGCTACACCTTC. Amino acids: CASSAIGGLGYGYTF.

This clonotype was seen more than once but under ten times. The chain uses TRBV2 and TRBJ1-3; D gene unclear. CDR1 and CDR2 from the germline V gene are SNHLY and FYNNEI. The CDR3 extends over 17 amino acids. V shed 2 bases and J shed 0 bases, with 14 bases lying between them. CDR3 protein: CASSERRRAGSGNTIYF. The CDR3 nucleotides read TGTGCCAGCAGTGAACGGAGGCGAGCGGGCTCTGGAAACACCATATATTTT.

This clonotype was counted at least ten times. This sequence joins TRBV7-2 and TRBJ1-2; D is undetermined. The germline gives CDR1 SGHTA, CDR2 FQGNSA. V was trimmed by 5 bases and J by 0 bases, leaving 7 bases between them. This CDR3 comprises 13 residues. CDR3 DNA sequence: TGTGCCAGCAGCAAAGACTCTAACTATGGCTACACCTTC. Its translation is CASSKDSNYGYTF.

The sample holds one count of this clonotype. The J gene is TRBJ2-2, the V gene TRBV6-6; 8 bases line up with TRBD1. Losses at the gene ends were 7 bases for V and 4 bases for J; bases not matched to a gene: 5. The germline CDR1 and CDR2 sequences are MNHNY and SVGAGI (reference sequence). CDR3 length: 14 residues. CDR3: CASIRQGSTGELFF. The CDR3 DNA reads TGTGCCAGCATTCGACAGGGGAGCACCGGGGAGCTGTTTTTT.